This paragraph reports one T cell receptor beta chain. Original processing methods: By means of reference gene primer amplification, nucleated cell counts were estimated. TCRdb's table, derived via immunoSEQ multiplex PCR, lists solely in-frame clones and lacks some. V, J and clone size reflect that table, while D and trimming were determined from the DNA. The sample lists around 100,000 clones; 91% were seen once. The V end lost 3 bases, the J end lost 6 bases, and 12 bases lay between the germline ends. The germline gives CDR1 WSHSY, CDR2 SAAADI. This CDR3 comprises 13 residues. This record comes from a study of blood T cell repertoires in COVID-19. Study overall: Samples taken during acute and convalescent COVID-19 were collected in the United States, Italy and Spain.

The material sequenced was peripheral blood. J is TRBJ2-7 and V is TRBV10-2; D is possibly TRBD1 (6 bases). The clonotype was recovered from a human donor in a cohort sampled during active COVID-19. The CDR3 region has the DNA TGCGCCAGCAGTGACGGACAGCCGGCCGAGCAGTACTTC. It yields the protein CASSDGQPAEQYF.